One and the same sample provided the 23 T cell receptor beta chains below, sequenced in a study of blood T cell repertoires in COVID-19. Using immunoSEQ multiplex PCR, the repertoire was profiled, and TCRdb retains in-frame clones only, with some absent. The data contain approximately 300,000 clones, about 89% of them seen just once; the ten biggest clones take up around 0.8%. The sequenced sample was peripheral blood. Receptors were obtained from a young man with acute or convalescent COVID-19.

V gene TRBV11-3 combines with J gene TRBJ2-2; no clear D. The V end lost 0 bases, the J end lost 4 bases, and 3 bases lay between the germline ends. The CDR3 runs to 13 residues. Per the germline V gene, CDR1 is SGHNT and CDR2 is YENEEA. The CDR3 reads CASSLDFTGELFF. The CDR3 DNA reads as TGTGCCAGCAGCTTAGACTTCACCGGGGAGCTGTTTTTT.

J is TRBJ1-1 and V is TRBV30; D possibly corresponds to TRBD1 (6 bases). V gave up 5 bases and J gave up 11 bases, with 24 bases separating them. CDR1 GTSNPN and CDR2 SVGIG come from the germline V gene (reference sequence). The CDR3 extends over 14 amino acids. CDR3 nucleotide sequence: TGTGCCTGGGGTAGAATAGGGGGAAGACCATCGGCTTTCTTT. Its protein is CAWGRIGGRPSAFF.

The DNA of the CDR3 is TGCGCCAGCGGCCGGACCGAGCGGGTATCCACAGATACGCAGTATTTT. It specifies CASGRTERVSTDTQYF. The chain uses TRBV4-1 and TRBJ2-3; possibly TRBD2 for D (6 bases). This CDR3 contains 16 residues. V gave up 8 bases and J gave up 2 bases, with 20 bases separating them. In germline, CDR1 is MGHRA, CDR2 YSYEKL.

The chain couples TRBV4-2 to TRBJ2-7; tentative D call: TRBD2 (5 bases). CDR3 length: 15 amino acids. CDR1 is LGHNA and CDR2 is YNFKEQ in the germline V gene. Between the trimmed V and J ends, which lost 1 base and 6 bases, there was a span of 16 bases. CDR3 in DNA: TGTGCCAGCAGCCAAGCTGTAACTAGGGAAGGCGAGCAGTACTTC. Protein sequence: CASSQAVTREGEQYF.

This clone has only one observation. This chain connects TRBV7-6 to TRBJ1-3; no definite D call. CDR1 and CDR2 (germline): SGHVS, FNYEAQ. The CDR3 extends over 16 amino acids. The V and J ends lost 2 bases and 0 bases respectively, with 11 bases between them. DNA of the CDR3: TGTGCCAGCAGCTTATCAAACAGCCACTCTGGAAACACCATATATTTT. This sequence encodes CASSLSNSHSGNTIYF.

V is TRBV6-4 and J is TRBJ2-7; weak D call: TRBD1 (5 bases). The germline V gene encodes CDR1 MRHNA and CDR2 SNTAGT. The ends were cut back, 6 bases at V and 3 bases at J, with 12 bases in the middle. This CDR3 has 13 residues. CDR3 nucleotides: TGTGCCAGCAGCAGGGAATTGGGCTACGAGCAGTACTTC. This translates into CASSRELGYEQYF.

This chain joins TRBV5-1 and TRBJ1-3; possibly TRBD1 for D (6 bases). This CDR3 is 14 amino acids long. Germline CDR1 reads SGHRS; CDR2 reads YFSETQ. Trimming took off 4 bases at V and 2 bases at J, with 10 bases between the two ends. CDR3 region: CASSQGQTGNTIYF. The CDR3 DNA follows: TGCGCCAGCAGCCAGGGGCAGACTGGAAACACCATATATTTT.

V gene TRBV7-9 combines with J gene TRBJ1-4, with 9 bases aligning to TRBD1. The CDR3 totals 16 residues. V shed 5 bases and J 7 bases; nucleotides not matched to a gene: 11. CDR1 SEHNR and CDR2 FQNEAQ come from the germline V gene (reference sequence). Written as DNA, the CDR3 is TGTGCCAGCAGCCTGATACGGACAGGGGTTACTGAAAAACTGTTTTTT. Translated: CASSLIRTGVTEKLFF.

The CDR3 here is CSVGRGGTNTEAFF. CDR3 bases: TGCAGCGTTGGGCGTGGCGGTACGAACACTGAAGCTTTCTTT. The rearrangement links TRBV29-1 to TRBJ1-1; no reliable D call. The CDR3 extends over 14 amino acids. From germline, CDR1 is SQVTM and CDR2 ANQGSEA. Trimming cost V 4 bases and J 1 base, with 13 bases left between them.

This clone has just a few counts. V usage is TRBV30 and J usage is TRBJ1-6; D remains unclear. The CDR3 has 13 amino acids. Germline V gene lookup returns CDR1 GTSNPN and CDR2 SVGIG (reference sequence). V lost 3 bases and J 8 bases, leaving 11 bases between the germline ends. The CDR3 DNA follows: TGTGCCTGGAGAAGGGAGTGGGATTCACCCCTCCACTTT. As protein: CAWRREWDSPLHF.

The J gene is TRBJ2-5, the V gene TRBV9; TRBD2 agrees at 10 bases. CDR1 and CDR2 from the germline V gene are SGDLS and YYNGEE. The CDR3 sequence is 16 residues long. The ends lost 2 bases at V and 2 bases at J; junction bases unmatched: 6. The CDR3 bases are TGTGCCAGCAGCGTGAGAGCGGGAGGGCCACAAGAGACCCAGTACTTC. Translation: CASSVRAGGPQETQYF.

This chain connects TRBV3-1 (or the pseudogene TRBV3-2) to TRBJ1-2; tentative D call: TRBD1 (5 bases). CDR1 is LGHDT, CDR2 YNNKEL, per germline (reference sequence). CDR3 length: 14 residues. V dropped 1 base and J dropped 6 bases, with 12 bases sitting between them. CDR3 sequence reads: CASSQGLTVNGYTF. The CDR3 DNA follows: TGTGCCAGCAGCCAAGGTTTGACAGTGAATGGCTACACCTTC.

CDR3 in amino acids: CASSLFASSYEQYF. As DNA, the CDR3 is TGCGCCAGCAGCTTGTTTGCGAGCTCCTACGAGCAGTACTTC. This rearrangement joins TRBV5-1 to TRBJ2-7; D gene unclear. The V end was cut by 1 base, the J end by 0 bases, with 8 bases between. Germline-derived CDR1 and CDR2 are SGHRS and YFSETQ. This CDR3 is built from 14 residues.

The chain employs TRBV20-1 and TRBJ2-7; 9 bases agree with TRBD1. In germline, CDR1 is DFQATT, CDR2 SNEGSKA (reference sequence). J lost 2 bases, V lost 3 bases, and 8 bases had no gene match. This CDR3 contains 15 residues. The CDR3 bases are TGCAGTGCTAGTGAACAGGGGGCCGCCCCCTACGAGCAGTACTTC. The encoded protein is CSASEQGAAPYEQYF.

The chain couples TRBV18 to TRBJ1-1; D unresolved. This CDR3 contains 16 residues. Deletions cut 3 bases from V and 3 bases from J, with 17 bases between. Germline assignment: CDR1 KGHSH and CDR2 LQKENI. CDR3 sequence (DNA): TGTGCCAGCTCACCGAAAAGGCCGCTTCGGGACACTGAAGCTTTCTTT. Translation: CASSPKRPLRDTEAFF.

The J gene is TRBJ2-1, the V gene TRBV10-2; D is possibly TRBD2 (5 bases). This CDR3 is built from 17 residues. Germline values: CDR1 WSHSY, CDR2 SAAADI. V dropped 0 bases and J dropped 1 base, with 13 bases sitting between them. CDR3 sequence reads: CASSESFRRGSYNEQFF. DNA of the CDR3: TGCGCCAGCAGTGAGTCGTTCCGGAGAGGGTCCTACAATGAGCAGTTCTTC.

This chain connects TRBV3-1 (or the pseudogene TRBV3-2) to TRBJ1-1; TRBD1 matches 7 bases. Looked up from germline, CDR1 is LGHDT and CDR2 is YNNKEL (reference sequence). The V gene end was trimmed by 4 bases and the J gene end by 1 base; junction bases not matched to a gene: 3. The CDR3 totals 14 residues. The CDR3 reads CASSPRQGNTEAFF. CDR3 in DNA: TGTGCCAGCAGCCCAAGACAGGGGAACACTGAAGCTTTCTTT.

The chain employs TRBV29-1 and TRBJ2-7; TRBD1 is a possible D gene (5 bases). Trimming stripped 6 bases from V and 4 bases from J, with 13 bases between. Germline-derived CDR1 and CDR2 are SQVTM and ANQGSEA. This CDR3 is 12 amino acids long. The CDR3 nucleotides are TGCAGCGTATCCTTCCAGGGATACGAGCAGTACTTC. Its translation is CSVSFQGYEQYF.

This clone was counted between two and nine times. The chain links TRBV12-5 to TRBJ1-5, with no clear D. From germline, CDR1 is LGHNT and CDR2 FRNRAP. The CDR3 spans 14 residues. The V and J ends lost 6 bases and 6 bases respectively, with 15 bases between them. The CDR3 DNA reads as TGTGCTAGTGGCCACCTCTCCTTCGGTCAGCCCCAGCATTTT. Protein sequence: CASGHLSFGQPQHF.

The chain has TRBV6-5 and TRBJ1-1; D is perhaps TRBD1 (5 bases). Trimming removed 5 bases at V and 6 bases at J, with 13 bases between. The length of the CDR3 is 13 residues. The V gene's germline CDR1 is MNHEY and CDR2 SVGAGI. The CDR3: CASSIEGRPEAFF. CDR3 sequence (DNA): TGTGCCAGCAGTATCGAGGGGAGGCCTGAAGCTTTCTTT.

The chain has TRBV5-1 and TRBJ2-5; weak D call: TRBD2 (6 bases). V was cut by 2 bases and J by 0 bases, with 11 bases left in between. This CDR3 region has 15 residues. CDR1 is SGHRS, CDR2 YFSETQ, per germline. CDR3 residues: CASSFSGPNQETQYF. The CDR3 coding sequence is TGCGCCAGCAGCTTCAGCGGGCCTAACCAAGAGACCCAGTACTTC.

The V and J genes are TRBV27 and TRBJ2-1; TRBD1 aligns across 7 bases. Trimming took 7 bases from V and 8 from J; bases not matched to a gene: 11. The CDR3 spans 14 residues. Germline CDR1 and CDR2: MNHEY and SMNVEV (reference sequence). This CDR3 is CASKYKMQGDEQFF. DNA of the CDR3: TGTGCCAGCAAGTATAAGATGCAGGGGGATGAGCAGTTCTTC.

The chain joins TRBV7-9 to TRBJ2-3; TRBD2 might be the D (5 bases). Trimming left V 4 bases short and J 4 bases short, with 18 bases between. The length of the CDR3 is 16 residues. Germline CDR1 reads SEHNR; CDR2 reads FQNEAQ (reference sequence). The DNA of the CDR3 is TGTGCCAGCAGCTCCCTCCCGGGAACACAAGCAGATACGCAGTATTTT. This translates into CASSSLPGTQADTQYF.